Here is one TCR beta chain with its context. The antigen is not known. Whole blood supplied total RNA, and T cells were not sorted. From roughly 4,000 ng of total RNA, each TCR library was prepared. A 6-nucleotide sample barcode was carried by the UMIs, which template switching added. TCRdb re-called the 5' RACE reads and shows each CDR3 protein once, DNA omitted. This sample's table reports 300,000 to 400,000 distinct CDR3 sequences. The germline CDR1 and CDR2 sequences are SGHDT and YYEEEE. The CDR3 runs to 16 residues. This entry comes from a study of monozygotic twins with inflammatory bowel disease. Study-wide points: Healthy co-twins, by inverse Simpson, had higher TCRbeta diversity than their siblings with IBD.

Sample: blood. The chain is built from TRBV5-6 and TRBJ1-1. This clonotype was obtained from a human donor with ulcerative colitis or Crohn's disease, or a healthy co-twin of an affected twin (not recorded which). CDR3 amino acids: CASSLDGRVANTEAFF.